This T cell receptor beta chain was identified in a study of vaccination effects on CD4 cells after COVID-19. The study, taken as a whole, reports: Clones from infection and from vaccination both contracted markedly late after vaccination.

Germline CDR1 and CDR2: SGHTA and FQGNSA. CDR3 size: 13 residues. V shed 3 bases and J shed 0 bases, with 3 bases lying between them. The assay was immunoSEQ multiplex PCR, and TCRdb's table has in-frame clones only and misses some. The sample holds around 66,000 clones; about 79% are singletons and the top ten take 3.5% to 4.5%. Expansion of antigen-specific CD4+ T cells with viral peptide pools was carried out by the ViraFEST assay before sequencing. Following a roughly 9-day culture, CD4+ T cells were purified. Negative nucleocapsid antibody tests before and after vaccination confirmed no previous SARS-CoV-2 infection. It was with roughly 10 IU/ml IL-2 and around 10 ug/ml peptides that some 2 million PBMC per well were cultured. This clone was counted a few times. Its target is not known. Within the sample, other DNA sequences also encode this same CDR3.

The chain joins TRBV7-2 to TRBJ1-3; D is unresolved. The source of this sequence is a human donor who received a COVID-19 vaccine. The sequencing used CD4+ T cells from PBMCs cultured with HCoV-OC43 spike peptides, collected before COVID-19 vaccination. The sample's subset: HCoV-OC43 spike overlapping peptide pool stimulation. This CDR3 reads CASSLNSGNTIYF. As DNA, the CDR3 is TGTGCCAGCAGCTTGAACTCTGGAAACACCATATATTTT.